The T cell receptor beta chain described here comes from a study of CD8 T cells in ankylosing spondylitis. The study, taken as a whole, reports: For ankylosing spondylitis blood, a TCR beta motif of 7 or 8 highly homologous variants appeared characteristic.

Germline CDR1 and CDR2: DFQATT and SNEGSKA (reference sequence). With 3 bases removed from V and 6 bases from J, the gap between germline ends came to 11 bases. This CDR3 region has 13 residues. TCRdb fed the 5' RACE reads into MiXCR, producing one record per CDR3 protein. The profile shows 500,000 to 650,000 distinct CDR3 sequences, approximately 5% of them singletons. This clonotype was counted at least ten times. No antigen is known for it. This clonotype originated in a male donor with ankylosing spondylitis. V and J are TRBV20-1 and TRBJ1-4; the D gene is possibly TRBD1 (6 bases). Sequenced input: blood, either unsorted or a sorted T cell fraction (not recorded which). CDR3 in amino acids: CSASGRGYEKLFF. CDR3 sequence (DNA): TGCAGTGCTAGTGGCAGGGGTTATGAAAAACTGTTTTTT.